These T cell receptor beta chains were read from a single sample in a study of cytomegalovirus exposure and HLA in healthy donors. Profiling relied on immunoSEQ multiplex PCR, and the TCRdb table lists in-frame clones only, not all of them. The data show tens of thousands of clones, and the top ten clones hold 1.4% to 1.5%. The source material was PBMCs. All receptors derive from a woman aged 60-70 years in good health and CMV-seronegative. Each CDR3 is given with its conserved first and last residue. A D gene is named only where the DNA matches it firmly.

>TRBD1|TRBJ2-1|TRBV28
CASTRIQGANEQFF
TGTGCCAGCACCCGAATCCAGGGGGCCAATGAGCAGTTCTTC
>NA|TRBJ2-5|TRBV28
CATGWRNQETQYF
TGTGCCACAGGGTGGCGGAACCAAGAGACCCAGTACTTC
>NA|TRBJ2-3|TRBV5-4
CASSFPLTTTDTQYF
TGTGCCAGCAGCTTCCCACTAACCACCACAGATACGCAGTATTTT
>NA|TRBJ1-3|TRBV7-9
CASSLAAGLGEGGNTIYF
TGTGCCAGCAGCTTAGCGGCGGGCCTCGGAGAAGGGGGAAACACCATATATTTT
>TRBD1|TRBJ2-5|TRBV2
CASERQGPSAQYF
TGTGCCAGTGAGAGACAGGGCCCGTCTGCCCAGTACTTC
>TRBD2|TRBJ2-1|TRBV2
CASSERTSLLSYNEQFF
TGTGCCAGCAGTGAAAGGACTAGCCTTTTGTCCTACAATGAGCAGTTCTTC
>TRBD2|TRBJ2-1|TRBV2
CASRELAGVYNEQFF
TGTGCCAGCAGGGAACTAGCGGGAGTCTACAATGAGCAGTTCTTC
>NA|TRBJ1-2|TRBV29-1
CSVEVQGGYGYTF
TGCAGCGTTGAAGTCCAGGGAGGCTATGGCTACACCTTC
>NA|TRBJ1-1|TRBV12-2
CASRLDRRTEAFF
TGTGCAAGTCGCTTAGATAGAAGAACTGAAGCTTTCTTT
>TRBD1|TRBJ1-5|TRBV2
CASRTDRVARNQPQHF
TGTGCCAGCAGAACCGACAGGGTGGCGCGCAATCAGCCCCAGCATTTT
>NA|TRBJ1-4|TRBV7-9
CASSPYTGPAEEKLFF
TGTGCCAGCAGCCCCTACACAGGGCCGGCAGAGGAAAAACTGTTTTTT
>TRBD1|TRBJ2-2|TRBV10-3
CATRTGANTGELFF
TGTGCCACCCGGACAGGCGCGAACACCGGGGAGCTGTTTTTT
>NA|TRBJ2-1|TRBV7-9
CASSFTHNEQFF
TGTGCCAGCAGCTTCACTCACAATGAGCAGTTCTTC
>NA|TRBJ1-5|TRBV28
CASSLTANERPQHF
TGTGCCAGCAGTTTAACGGCAAATGAGCGGCCCCAGCATTTT
>NA|TRBJ2-1|TRBV28
CASQVGGPIYNEQFF
TGTGCCAGCCAGGTCGGGGGTCCTATTTACAATGAGCAGTTCTTC
>TRBD2|TRBJ2-1|TRBV9
CASSVGPSGSYEQFF
TGTGCCAGCAGCGTAGGGCCTAGCGGGAGCTATGAGCAGTTCTTC
>NA|TRBJ2-7|TRBV7-2
CASSLGAYEQYF
TGTGCCAGCAGCTTAGGGGCATACGAGCAGTACTTC
>NA|TRBJ1-5|TRBV9
CASSPTGGAGNQPQHF
TGTGCCAGCAGCCCAACCGGGGGAGCGGGCAATCAGCCCCAGCATTTT
>NA|TRBJ2-7|TRBV27
CASRQTGRYEQYF
TGTGCCAGCAGACAGACAGGGAGGTACGAGCAGTACTTC
>NA|TRBJ2-1|TRBV7-3
CASSPVGGGEQFF
TGTGCCAGCAGCCCGGTGGGGGGAGGTGAGCAGTTCTTC
>NA|TRBJ1-1|TRBV28
CASSFGGGLWPTEAFF
TGTGCCAGCAGTTTCGGTGGGGGACTATGGCCAACTGAAGCTTTCTTT
>NA|TRBJ1-5|TRBV7-8
CASSQRGSYSNQPQHF
TGTGCCAGCAGCCAAAGGGGGAGTTATAGCAATCAGCCCCAGCATTTT
>TRBD1|TRBJ1-1|TRBV7-3
CASSSGQLTEAFF
TGTGCCAGCAGCTCGGGACAGCTCACTGAAGCTTTCTTT
>NA|TRBJ1-5|TRBV6-6
CASSYDRDTNQPQHF
TGTGCCAGCAGTTACGACCGGGACACCAATCAGCCCCAGCATTTT
>NA|TRBJ1-2|TRBV28
CASTTNPGGIYGYTF
TGTGCCAGCACCACCAACCCTGGCGGGATCTATGGCTACACCTTC
>TRBD2|TRBJ2-7|TRBV5-5
CASSPGLAGVFGDEQYF
TGTGCCAGCAGCCCGGGACTAGCGGGAGTTTTCGGCGACGAGCAGTACTTC
>NA|TRBJ2-7|TRBV18
CASSPENYRYEQYF
TGTGCCAGCTCACCAGAGAACTACCGCTACGAGCAGTACTTC
>TRBD1|TRBJ1-4|TRBV27
CASRTDRVKLFF
TGTGCCAGCAGAACCGACAGGGTAAAACTGTTTTTT
>TRBD1|TRBJ1-5|TRBV19
CASSSRDRVSQPQHF
TGTGCCAGTAGCTCCCGGGACAGGGTAAGCCAGCCCCAGCATTTT
>TRBD1|TRBJ1-1|TRBV19
CATRDRVNTEAFF
TGTGCCACCAGGGACAGGGTTAACACTGAAGCTTTCTTT
>NA|TRBJ2-7|TRBV18
CASSPPAGYEQYF
TGTGCCAGCTCACCACCGGCAGGCTACGAGCAGTACTTC
>TRBD2|TRBJ2-3|TRBV23-1
CASSHQPNTSGREQGTDTQYF
TGCGCCAGCAGTCATCAACCAAATACTAGCGGGAGGGAGCAGGGGACAGATACGCAGTATTTT
>TRBD2|TRBJ2-1|TRBV6-5
CASSYRTSGLHREQFF
TGTGCCAGCAGTTATCGGACTAGCGGCCTCCACCGTGAGCAGTTCTTC
>NA|TRBJ1-1|TRBV7-9
CASREIGTPDEAFF
TGTGCCAGCAGGGAGATCGGGACACCAGATGAAGCTTTCTTT
>NA|TRBJ2-6|TRBV4-1
CASSQGQNPSGANVLTF
TGCGCCAGCAGCCAAGGACAGAATCCCTCTGGGGCCAACGTCCTGACTTTC
>NA|TRBJ1-1|TRBV29-1
CSGSPGSTEAFF
TGCAGCGGCTCCCCGGGTAGCACTGAAGCTTTCTTT
>NA|TRBJ1-1|TRBV2
CASSAGGGTEAFF
TGTGCCAGCTCGGCCGGGGGAGGCACTGAAGCTTTCTTT
>NA|TRBJ1-1|TRBV6-5
CASSYSTGTGAFF
TGTGCCAGCAGTTACTCGACCGGGACTGGAGCTTTCTTT
>TRBD1|TRBJ2-7|TRBV6-5
CASRVQGAYEQYF
TGTGCCAGCAGGGTACAGGGGGCGTATGAGCAGTACTTC
>TRBD2|TRBJ2-3|TRBV5-1
CASSLEAGESDTQYF
TGCGCCAGCAGCTTGGAGGCGGGAGAGTCAGATACGCAGTATTTT
>TRBD1|TRBJ1-2|TRBV14
CASSQIPGQFGYTF
TGTGCCAGCAGCCAGATTCCGGGACAGTTTGGCTACACCTTC
>NA|TRBJ2-3|TRBV19
CASSIGGRSYTDTQYF
TGTGCCAGTAGTATCGGGGGTCGCTCGTACACAGATACGCAGTATTTT
>NA|TRBJ2-7|TRBV18
CASSPGPAGQYF
TGTGCCAGCTCACCCGGACCTGCGGGACAGTACTTC
>NA|TRBJ2-5|TRBV28
CASSPRAETQYF
TGTGCCAGCAGCCCGAGAGCAGAGACCCAGTACTTC
>NA|TRBJ2-1|TRBV11-3
CASSNRDSYNEQFF
TGTGCCAGCAGCAACCGGGACTCCTACAATGAGCAGTTCTTC
>TRBD2|TRBJ2-3|TRBV5-4
CASSLDGRDDTQYF
TGTGCCAGCAGCTTGGACGGGAGGGACGATACGCAGTATTTT
>TRBD2|TRBJ2-1|TRBV7-3
CASSLTGGRGYNEQFF
TGTGCCAGCAGCTTAACCGGAGGGAGGGGATACAATGAGCAGTTCTTC
>NA|TRBJ1-1|TRBV6-5
CASSYHGQKGSEAFF
TGTGCCAGCAGTTACCATGGACAGAAAGGATCTGAAGCTTTCTTT